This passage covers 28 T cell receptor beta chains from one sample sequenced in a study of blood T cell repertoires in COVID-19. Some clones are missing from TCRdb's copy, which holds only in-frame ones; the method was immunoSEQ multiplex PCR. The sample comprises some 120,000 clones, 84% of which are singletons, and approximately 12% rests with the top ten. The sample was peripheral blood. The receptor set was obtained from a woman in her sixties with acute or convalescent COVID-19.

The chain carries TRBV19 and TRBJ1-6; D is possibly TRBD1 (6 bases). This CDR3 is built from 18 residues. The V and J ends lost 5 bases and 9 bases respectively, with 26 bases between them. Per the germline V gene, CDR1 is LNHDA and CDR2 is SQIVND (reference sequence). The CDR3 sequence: CASSLAMTGQGKSSPLHF. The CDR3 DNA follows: TGTGCCAGTAGTCTGGCCATGACGGGACAAGGAAAATCTTCACCCCTCCACTTT.

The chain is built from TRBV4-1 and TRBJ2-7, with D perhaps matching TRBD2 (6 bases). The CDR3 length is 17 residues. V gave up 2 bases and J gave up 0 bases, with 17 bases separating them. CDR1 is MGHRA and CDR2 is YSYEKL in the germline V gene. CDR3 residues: CASSQFYGGASSYEQYF. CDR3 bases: TGCGCCAGCAGCCAATTTTATGGCGGGGCCAGCTCCTACGAGCAGTACTTC.

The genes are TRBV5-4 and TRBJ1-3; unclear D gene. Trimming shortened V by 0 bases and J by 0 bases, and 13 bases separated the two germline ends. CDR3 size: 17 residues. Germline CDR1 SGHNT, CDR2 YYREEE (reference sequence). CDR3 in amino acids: CASSLDLEGLSGNTIYF. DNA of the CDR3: TGTGCCAGCAGCTTGGATTTGGAGGGTCTCTCTGGAAACACCATATATTTT.

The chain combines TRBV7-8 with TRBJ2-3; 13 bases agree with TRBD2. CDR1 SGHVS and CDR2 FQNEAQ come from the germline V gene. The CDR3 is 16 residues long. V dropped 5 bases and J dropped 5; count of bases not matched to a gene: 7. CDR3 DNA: TGTGCCAGCAGCCTCACTAGCGGGGGGGCCGGAGATACGCAGTATTTT. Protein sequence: CASSLTSGGAGDTQYF.

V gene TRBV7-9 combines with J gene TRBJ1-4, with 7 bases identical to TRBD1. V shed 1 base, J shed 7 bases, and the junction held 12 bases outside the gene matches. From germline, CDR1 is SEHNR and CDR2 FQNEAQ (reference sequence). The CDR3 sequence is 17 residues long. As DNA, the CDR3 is TGTGCCAGCAGCTTAGGGGTCTATAGGGGGCTTCGTGAAAAACTGTTTTTT. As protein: CASSLGVYRGLREKLFF.

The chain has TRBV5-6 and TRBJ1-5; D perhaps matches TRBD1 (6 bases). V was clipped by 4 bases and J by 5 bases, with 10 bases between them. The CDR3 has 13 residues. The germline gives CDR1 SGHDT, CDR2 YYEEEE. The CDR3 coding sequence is TGTGCCAGCAGCCCCAGGGGAGATCAGCCCCAGCATTTT. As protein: CASSPRGDQPQHF.

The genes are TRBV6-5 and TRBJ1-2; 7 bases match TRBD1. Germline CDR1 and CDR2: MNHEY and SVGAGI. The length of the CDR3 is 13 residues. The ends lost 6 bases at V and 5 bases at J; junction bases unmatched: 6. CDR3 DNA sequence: TGTGCCAGCAGCGAGGGGGCTGGATATGGCTACACCTTC. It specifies CASSEGAGYGYTF.

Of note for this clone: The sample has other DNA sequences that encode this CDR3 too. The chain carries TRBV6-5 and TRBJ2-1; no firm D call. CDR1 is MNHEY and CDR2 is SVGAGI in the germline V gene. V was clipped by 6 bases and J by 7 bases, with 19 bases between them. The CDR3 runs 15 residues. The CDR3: CASSQTLTTINEQFF. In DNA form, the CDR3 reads TGTGCCAGCAGCCAAACACTCACTACGATAAATGAGCAGTTCTTC.

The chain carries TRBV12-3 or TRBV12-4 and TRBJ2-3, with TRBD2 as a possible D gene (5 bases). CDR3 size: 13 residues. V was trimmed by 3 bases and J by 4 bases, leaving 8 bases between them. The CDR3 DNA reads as TGTGCCAGCAGTTTTCGAGCGGCAGATACGCAGTATTTT. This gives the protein CASSFRAADTQYF.

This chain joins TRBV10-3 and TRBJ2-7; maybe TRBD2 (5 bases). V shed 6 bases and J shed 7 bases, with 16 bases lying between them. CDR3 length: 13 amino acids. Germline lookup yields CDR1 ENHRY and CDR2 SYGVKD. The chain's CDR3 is CAIRNPGMGEQYF. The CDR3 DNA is TGTGCCATCAGAAACCCGGGGATGGGGGAGCAGTACTTC.

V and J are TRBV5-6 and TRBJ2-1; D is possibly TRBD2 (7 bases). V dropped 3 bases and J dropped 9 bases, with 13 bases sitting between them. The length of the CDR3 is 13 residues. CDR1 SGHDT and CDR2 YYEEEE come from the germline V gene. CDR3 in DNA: TGTGCCAGCAGCTGGGGGGCTAGCGGTGAGCAGTTCTTC. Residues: CASSWGASGEQFF.

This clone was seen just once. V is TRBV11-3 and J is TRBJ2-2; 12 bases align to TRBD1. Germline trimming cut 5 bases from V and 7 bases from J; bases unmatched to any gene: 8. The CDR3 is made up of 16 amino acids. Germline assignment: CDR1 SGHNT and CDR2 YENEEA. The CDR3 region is CASSPGTGGENGELFF. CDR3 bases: TGTGCCAGCAGCCCCGGGACAGGGGGCGAGAACGGGGAGCTGTTTTTT.

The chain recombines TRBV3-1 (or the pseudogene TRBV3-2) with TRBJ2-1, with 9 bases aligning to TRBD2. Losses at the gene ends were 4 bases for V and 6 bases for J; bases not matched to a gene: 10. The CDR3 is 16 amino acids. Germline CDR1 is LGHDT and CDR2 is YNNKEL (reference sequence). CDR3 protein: CASSPPSGGFINEQFF. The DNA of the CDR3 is TGTGCCAGCAGCCCCCCCAGCGGGGGGTTTATCAATGAGCAGTTCTTC.

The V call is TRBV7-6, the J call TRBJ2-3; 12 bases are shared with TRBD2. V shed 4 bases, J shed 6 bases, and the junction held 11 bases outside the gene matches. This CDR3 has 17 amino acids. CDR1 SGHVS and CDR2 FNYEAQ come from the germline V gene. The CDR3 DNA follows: TGTGCCAGCAGCTACCCCCGACTAGCGGGGGCGGGGGATACGCAGTATTTT. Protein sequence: CASSYPRLAGAGDTQYF.

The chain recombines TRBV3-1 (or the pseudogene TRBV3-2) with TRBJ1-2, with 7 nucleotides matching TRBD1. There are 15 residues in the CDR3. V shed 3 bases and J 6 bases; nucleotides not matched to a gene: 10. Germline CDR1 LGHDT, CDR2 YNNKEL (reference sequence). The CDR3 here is CASSQIDRALDGYTF. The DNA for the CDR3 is TGTGCCAGCAGCCAGATCGACAGGGCCCTAGATGGCTACACCTTC.

In DNA, the CDR3 is TGCGCCAGCAGACCACAGGGGAATAGCAATCAGCCCCAGCATTTT. Translated: CASRPQGNSNQPQHF. The chain links TRBV4-1 to TRBJ1-5; TRBD1 matches 7 bases. The CDR3 length is 15 residues. CDR1 and CDR2 (germline): MGHRA, YSYEKL. Losses at the gene ends were 6 bases for V and 0 bases for J; bases not matched to a gene: 5.

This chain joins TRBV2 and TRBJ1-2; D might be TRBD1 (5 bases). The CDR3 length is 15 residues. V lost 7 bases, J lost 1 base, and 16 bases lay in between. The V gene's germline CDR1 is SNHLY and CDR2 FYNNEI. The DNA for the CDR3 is TGTGCCAGCACAGCCCCGGGACTGAATAACTATGGCTACACCTTC. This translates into CASTAPGLNNYGYTF.

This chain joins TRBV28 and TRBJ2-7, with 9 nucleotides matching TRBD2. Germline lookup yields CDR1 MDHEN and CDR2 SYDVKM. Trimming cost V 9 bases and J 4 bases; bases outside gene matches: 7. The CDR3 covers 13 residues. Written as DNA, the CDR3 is TGTGCCAGTGCGGGGGGGCCAGGGTACGAGCAGTACTTC. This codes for CASAGGPGYEQYF.

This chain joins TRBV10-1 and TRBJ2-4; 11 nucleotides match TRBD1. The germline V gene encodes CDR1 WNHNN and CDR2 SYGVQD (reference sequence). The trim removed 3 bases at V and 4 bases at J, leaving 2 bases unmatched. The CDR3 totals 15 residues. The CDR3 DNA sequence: TGCGCCAGCAGTGATGGGACAGGGGGGAAAAACATTCAGTACTTC. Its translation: CASSDGTGGKNIQYF.

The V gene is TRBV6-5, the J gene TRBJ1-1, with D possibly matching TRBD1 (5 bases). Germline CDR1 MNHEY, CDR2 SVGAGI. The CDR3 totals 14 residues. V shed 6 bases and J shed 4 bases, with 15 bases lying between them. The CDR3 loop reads CASSTSGGITEAFF. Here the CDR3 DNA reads TGTGCCAGCAGCACCTCGGGGGGGATCACTGAAGCTTTCTTT.

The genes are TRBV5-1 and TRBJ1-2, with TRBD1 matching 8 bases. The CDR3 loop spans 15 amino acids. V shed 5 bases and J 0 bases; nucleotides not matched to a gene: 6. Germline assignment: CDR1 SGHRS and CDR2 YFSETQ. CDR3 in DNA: TGCGCCAGCAGAGCAGGGGGCCTATCTAACTATGGCTACACCTTC. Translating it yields CASRAGGLSNYGYTF.

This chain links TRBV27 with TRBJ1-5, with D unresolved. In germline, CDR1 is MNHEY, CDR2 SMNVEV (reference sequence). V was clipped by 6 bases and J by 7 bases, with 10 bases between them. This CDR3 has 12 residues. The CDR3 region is CASSSYGQPQHF. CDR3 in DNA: TGTGCCAGCAGCTCTTATGGCCAGCCCCAGCATTTT.

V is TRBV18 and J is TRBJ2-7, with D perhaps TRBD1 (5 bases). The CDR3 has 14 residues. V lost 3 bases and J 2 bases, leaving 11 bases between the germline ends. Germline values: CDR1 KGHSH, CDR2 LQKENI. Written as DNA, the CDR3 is TGTGCCAGCTCACCTAGGAGACAGACCTACGAGCAGTACTTC. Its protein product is CASSPRRQTYEQYF.

The CDR3 spells CATSDWGPTTTGELFF. The CDR3 bases are TGTGCCACCAGTGATTGGGGGCCGACAACCACCGGGGAGCTGTTTTTT. The chain links TRBV24-1 to TRBJ2-2, with TRBD1 as a possible D gene (6 bases). Germline loops: CDR1 KGHDR, CDR2 SFDVKD. The CDR3 covers 16 residues. Trimming left V 2 bases short and J 4 bases short, with 13 bases between.

This chain's CDR3 is CATSSAKTGNQETQYF. DNA of the CDR3: TGTGCCACCAGCAGCGCTAAGACAGGGAACCAAGAGACCCAGTACTTC. V is TRBV15 and J is TRBJ2-5; 7 bases are shared with TRBD1. V dropped 3 bases and J dropped 0; count of bases not matched to a gene: 7. The CDR3 runs 16 residues. Per germline, CDR1 LNHNV and CDR2 YYDKDF (reference sequence).

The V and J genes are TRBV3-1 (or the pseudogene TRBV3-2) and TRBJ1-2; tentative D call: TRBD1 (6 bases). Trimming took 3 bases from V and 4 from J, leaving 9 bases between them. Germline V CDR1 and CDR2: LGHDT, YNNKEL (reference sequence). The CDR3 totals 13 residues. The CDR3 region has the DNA TGTGCCAGCAGCCATACAGGGTCCTATGGCTACACCTTC. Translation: CASSHTGSYGYTF.

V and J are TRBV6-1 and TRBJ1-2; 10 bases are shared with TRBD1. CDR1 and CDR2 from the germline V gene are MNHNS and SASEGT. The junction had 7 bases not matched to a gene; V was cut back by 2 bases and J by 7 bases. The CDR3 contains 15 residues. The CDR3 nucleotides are TGTGCCAGCAGTGAAAGGGGACAGGGGATTTTTGGCTACACCTTC. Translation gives CASSERGQGIFGYTF.

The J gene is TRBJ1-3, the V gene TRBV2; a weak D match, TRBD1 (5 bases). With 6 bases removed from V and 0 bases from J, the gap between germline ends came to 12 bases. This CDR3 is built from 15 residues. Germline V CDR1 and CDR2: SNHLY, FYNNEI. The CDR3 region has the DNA TGTGCCAGCAGCCAAGACAGCAACTCTGGAAACACCATATATTTT. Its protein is CASSQDSNSGNTIYF.